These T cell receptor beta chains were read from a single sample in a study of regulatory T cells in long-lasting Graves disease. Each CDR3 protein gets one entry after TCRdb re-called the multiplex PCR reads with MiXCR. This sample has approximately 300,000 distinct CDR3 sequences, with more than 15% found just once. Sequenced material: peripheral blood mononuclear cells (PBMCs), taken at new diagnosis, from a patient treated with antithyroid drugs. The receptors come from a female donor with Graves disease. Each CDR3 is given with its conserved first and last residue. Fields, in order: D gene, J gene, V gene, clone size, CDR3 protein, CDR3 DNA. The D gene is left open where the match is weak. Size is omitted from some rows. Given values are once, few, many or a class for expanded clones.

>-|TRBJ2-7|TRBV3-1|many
CASSHSYEQYF
TGTGCCAGCAGCCACTCCTACGAGCAGTACTTC
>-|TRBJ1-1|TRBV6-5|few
CASSYGLLGNTEAFF
TGTGCCAGCAGTTACGGGCTTTTGGGGAACACTGAAGCTTTCTTT
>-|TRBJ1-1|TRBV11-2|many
CASSLTGFRTEAFF
TGTGCCAGCAGCCTAACAGGGTTTCGGACTGAAGCTTTCTTT
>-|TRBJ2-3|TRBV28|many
CASWTAADTQYF
TGTGCCAGTTGGACAGCCGCAGATACGCAGTATTTT
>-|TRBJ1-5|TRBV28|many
CASSPSGTRGNQPQHF
TGTGCCAGCAGTCCCTCCGGGACCAGAGGCAATCAGCCCCAGCATTTT
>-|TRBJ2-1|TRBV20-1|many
CSAMLERTRGKNFEQFF
TGCAGTGCTATGCTGGAGCGGACCAGGGGCAAGAATTTCGAGCAGTTCTTC
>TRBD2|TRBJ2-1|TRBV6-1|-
CASSPPGLAPSNEQFF
TGTGCCAGCAGCCCTCCGGGACTAGCGCCTTCCAATGAGCAGTTCTTC
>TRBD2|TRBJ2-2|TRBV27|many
CASSAGLAATGELFF
TGTGCCAGCAGTGCGGGACTAGCGGCCACCGGGGAGCTGTTTTTT
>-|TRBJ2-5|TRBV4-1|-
CASSQGFWETQYF
TGCGCCAGCAGCCAAGGTTTCTGGGAGACCCAGTACTTC
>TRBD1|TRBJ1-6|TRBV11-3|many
CASSLGGQGNSPLHF
TGTGCCAGCAGCTTAGGGGGACAGGGAAATTCACCCCTCCACTTT
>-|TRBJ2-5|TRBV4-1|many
CASSQDPHGAQQETQYF
TGCGCCAGCAGCCAAGACCCACACGGGGCCCAACAAGAGACCCAGTACTTC
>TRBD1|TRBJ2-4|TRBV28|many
CASSWYGTAPNIQYF
TGTGCCAGCAGCTGGTACGGGACAGCTCCAAACATTCAGTACTTC
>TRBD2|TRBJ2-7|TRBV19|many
CASSMALAGAYEQYF
TGTGCCAGTAGTATGGCTCTAGCGGGCGCCTACGAGCAGTACTTC
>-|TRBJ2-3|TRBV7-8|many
CASSLVGLQGSTDTQYF
TGTGCCAGCAGCTTAGTGGGACTCCAAGGTAGCACAGATACGCAGTATTTT
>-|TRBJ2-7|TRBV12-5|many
CASGLTSGYEQYF
TGTGCTAGTGGTTTGACCTCCGGCTACGAGCAGTACTTC